This TCR beta chain was retrieved from a study of shared clonotypes between healthy human individuals. Germline V gene data show CDR1 as SGHRS and CDR2 as YFSETQ. Trimming pared 4 bases from V and 7 bases from J, leaving 14 bases between. The CDR3 runs to 13 residues. Study results and limitations: Generally, naive subsets (rather than memory subsets) showed larger estimated richness. When compared with the clonotypes that were shared by all four sorted-subset donors, the non-shared clonotypes turned out to have lower generation probabilities. Donors were few, which limited the genetic and exposure-history diversity represented.

This clone appeared once. Antigen: not known. Investigators spread the genomic DNA of each subset evenly over several immunoSEQ plates. Assay: immunoSEQ multiplex PCR; the TCRdb copy retains only in-frame clones and omits some. The profile shows over a million clones, more than 60% of them singletons. The chain joins TRBV5-1 to TRBJ2-5; D might be TRBD2 (5 bases). The TCR sequence derives from a man aged 18 to 30 in good health. Sequencing was done on a sample of memory CD4+ T cells sorted from blood. The subset: CD45RA-negative fraction. The CDR3 DNA follows: TGCGCCAGCAGCCCTTCGGGGTCCTGGACCCAGTACTTC. Its protein product is CASSPSGSWTQYF.